Sequencing of this TCR beta chain was carried out in a study of T cell repertoires in cytomegalovirus infection (dated 2019 in TCRdb). Study-level background: The HLA type of each donor mattered for the analysis, because public TCR beta signatures pointed to carriage of CMV infection along with the matching HLA type. Broad study findings and their caveats: In both this cohort and an independent roughly 330-donor cohort, the cumulative frequency of public TCR beta family members distinguished carriers of CMV infection plus the relevant HLA type. The ex vivo response was dominated by HLA-C-restricted CMV-specific TCR beta clonotypes, which also provided the single most frequent clonotype in two of eight donors.

The CDR3 measures 15 amino acids from cysteine to phenylalanine. Solely the CDR3 DNA is kept, with 45 bases framed from the first base. After removal of 8 bases from V and 2 bases from J, the junction retains 7 bases not matched to a gene. The germline V gene (reference sequence) supplies CDR1 SEHNR and CDR2 FQNEAQ. This clonotype occurred many times. This clone's antigen is unknown. Base qualities were left out, and no much larger clone turns up one base away. TCRdb lists the instrument as Illumina HiSeq 1500. The raw public reads went through TCRdb reprocessing: fastp at Q25, MiXCR clone calling, in-frame beta chains kept. Every distinct CDR3 protein forms one entry, paired with its most common genes and DNA. The sample table shows under 150,000 distinct CDR3 sequences, and more than 7% are seen once. Jointly, the top ten make up around 10% of the sample.

The rearranged segments are TRBV7-9 and TRBJ2-1, with 9 central nucleotides matching TRBD2. The clonotype originates from a human donor in good health (CMV status not recorded). Some clones in this sample may be carry-over from other donors' samples. The sequencing sample was made of PBMCs. The CDR3 in this case is CASGERGEPYNEQFF. The nucleotide sequence is given as TGTGCCAGCGGTGAGCGGGGGGAACCCTACAATGAGCAGTTCTTC.